This T cell receptor beta chain stems from a study of PD-1 blockade in classical Hodgkin lymphoma. Whole-study findings and limits: Before treatment, complete responders showed about the same diversity as newly diagnosed patients.

Data came from immunoSEQ multiplex PCR; TCRdb stores just in-frame clones and leaves some out. The table records 25,000 to 30,000 clones, roughly three quarters of them present only once. About this clone itself: Its antigen is unidentified.

The CDR3 sequence is 11 residues long. In germline, CDR1 is KGHSH, CDR2 LQKENI. Trimming cost V 6 bases and J 6 bases, with 8 bases left between them. Each and every patient relapsed after autologous stem cell transplantation, and patients got differing brentuximab vedotin exposure. The sequences come from peripheral blood mononuclear cells (PBMCs), collected before the second cycle of nivolumab. This TCR was sampled from a human donor with classical Hodgkin lymphoma. The J gene is TRBJ1-1, the V gene TRBV18; D is undetermined. The CDR3 region has the DNA TGTGCCAGCTCCTCATCCGCTGAAGCTTTCTTT. Protein product: CASSSSAEAFF.